Listed here is a single T cell receptor (beta chain). Its antigen remains unidentified. Within one base of it there is no much larger clone, and no base qualities were kept. Including cysteine and phenylalanine, the CDR3 has 15 amino acids. Only CDR3 DNA is held: 45 bases, read in frame from base 1. CDR1 and CDR2, looked up from the germline V gene, are LGHNA and YNFKEQ. Donors were 39 systemically healthy Caucasian individuals from Russia aged roughly 6 to 100 years. Roughly 9 milliliters of peripheral blood were drawn from each donor into EDTA-treated Vacutainer tubes. Ficoll-Paque density-gradient centrifugation was used to isolate PBMCs, with at least 6 million per sample. Total RNA was extracted from PBMCs with Trizol reagent, with at least 5.5 micrograms obtained per sample. The percentages of naive CD45RAhigh/CD27high T cells were determined by flow cytometry on a PBMC aliquot from every donor.

Library preparation used 5' RACE. The sample was run on an Illumina HiSeq 2500. A second PCR of about 6 to 11 cycles was performed with a sample-barcoded 5' primer and a J-beta primer mix. A template-switch 5' adaptor carrying 12 random nucleotides introduced a unique molecular identifier onto each TCR beta cDNA molecule. At least 2.5 million CDR3-containing paired-end reads were obtained from each sample. First-strand cDNA was synthesized from all RNA with the Mint cDNA synthesis kit, primed by a TRBC-specific oligonucleotide. Following uracil-DNA glycosylase treatment, a first 18-cycle PCR with universal primers M1SS and BC2_uni_R was performed on all cDNA. The original methods were these. Each sample was normalized by randomly selecting 1 million high-quality reads, each carrying a distinct molecular identifier. Instead of being binned into consensus sequences, reads that shared molecular identifiers were thrown out. MiTCR, run with a Q25 quality threshold and the strictest error-elimination algorithm, handled CDR3 identification, clonotype clustering and error correction. A nonparametric unseen species model with Euler transformation was used to estimate a lower bound on total TCR beta diversity. The raw public data were reprocessed by TCRdb itself: fastp quality trimming at Q25, MiXCR clonotype calling, in-frame beta chains only. For every CDR3 protein sequence, its rows merge into one entry that carries the most common genes and DNA. The authors' filters were not applied to this entry. The sample table holds about 1.5 million distinct CDR3 sequences, of which roughly 45% were seen once. The ten largest make up roughly 8.2% of the sample.

This specimen comes from a study of blood T cells in healthy people across ages (dated by TCRdb to the mid-2010s). In terms of the full investigation: In model experiments, roughly one uniquely barcoded TCR beta cDNA molecule per two T cells was captured by template switching. To track age-related changes in TCR beta repertoire diversity, the study relied on deep sequencing normalized with unique cDNA molecular identifiers. Donors were grouped into four age groups: young (average roughly 17 years), middle-aged (39), aged (around 60) and long-lived (around 80). Donors of different ages were randomly distributed across sequencing lanes to avoid experimental bias. Using the same blood draw, the study looked at two additional independent replicas of 1 million unique cDNA reads for two donors, one aged 18 to 30 and the other aged 80 or older. Points the paper makes about the study in general: Donor CMV infection status was unknown, potentially confounding age-related changes in expanded clonotypes. Estimates of total diversity from one million sequenced T cells were regarded as lower bounds and underestimates. As age increased, observed TCR beta diversity per million T cells dropped in a roughly linear way, and a significant reduction was already evident by age 40. Conclusive comparison of naive and antigen-experienced compartments was prevented by the profiling of bulk unsorted PBMCs. Compared with the aged group, more naive CD4+ T cells, fewer expanded clones and increased TCR diversity were shown by the long-lived group, suggesting age selection. A strong correlation was found between observed TCR beta diversity and the percentage of naive T cells measured by flow cytometry.

The chain is made from TRBV4-2 and TRBJ2-4, with 11 central nucleotides matching TRBD2. The J call is in doubt because the DNA end fits TRBJ2-7 better. The clonotype was recovered from a woman aged 18-35 years in good health. The specimen was blood. CDR3 sequence: CASRYSGGASYEQYF. The DNA sequence follows: TGTGCCAGCAGGTATAGCGGGGGGGCGTCCTACGAGCAGTACTTC.